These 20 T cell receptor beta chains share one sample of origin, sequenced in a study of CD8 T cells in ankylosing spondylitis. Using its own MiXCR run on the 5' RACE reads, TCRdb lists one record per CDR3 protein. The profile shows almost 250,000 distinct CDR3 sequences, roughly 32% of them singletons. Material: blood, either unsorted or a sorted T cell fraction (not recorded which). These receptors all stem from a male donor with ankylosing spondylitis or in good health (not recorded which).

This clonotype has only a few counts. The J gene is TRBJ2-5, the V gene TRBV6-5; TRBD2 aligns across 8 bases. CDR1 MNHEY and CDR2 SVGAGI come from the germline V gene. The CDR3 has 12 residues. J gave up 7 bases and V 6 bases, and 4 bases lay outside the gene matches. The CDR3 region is CASSGGAGTQYF. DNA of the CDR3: TGTGCCAGCAGCGGGGGGGCGGGGACCCAGTACTTC.

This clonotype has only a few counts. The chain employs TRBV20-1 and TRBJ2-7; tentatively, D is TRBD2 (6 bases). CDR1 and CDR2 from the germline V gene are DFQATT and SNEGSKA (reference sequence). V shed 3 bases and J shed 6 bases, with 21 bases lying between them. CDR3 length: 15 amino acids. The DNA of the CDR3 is TGCAGTGCTAGTATCGCGGGGTTACCCCTGTCCGAGCAGTACTTC. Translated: CSASIAGLPLSEQYF.

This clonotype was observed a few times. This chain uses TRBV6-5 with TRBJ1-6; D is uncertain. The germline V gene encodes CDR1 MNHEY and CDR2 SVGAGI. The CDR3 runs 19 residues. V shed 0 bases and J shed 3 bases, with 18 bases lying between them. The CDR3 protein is CASSYSGYGMGFYNSPLHF. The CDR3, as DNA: TGTGCCAGCAGTTACTCTGGTTATGGCATGGGCTTCTATAATTCACCCCTCCACTTT.

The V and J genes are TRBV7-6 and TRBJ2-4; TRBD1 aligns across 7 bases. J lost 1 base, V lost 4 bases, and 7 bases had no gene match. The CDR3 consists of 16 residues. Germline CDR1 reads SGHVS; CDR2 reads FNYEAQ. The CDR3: CASSSTGTDAKNIQYF. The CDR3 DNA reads TGTGCCAGCAGCTCGACCGGGACAGACGCCAAAAACATTCAGTACTTC.

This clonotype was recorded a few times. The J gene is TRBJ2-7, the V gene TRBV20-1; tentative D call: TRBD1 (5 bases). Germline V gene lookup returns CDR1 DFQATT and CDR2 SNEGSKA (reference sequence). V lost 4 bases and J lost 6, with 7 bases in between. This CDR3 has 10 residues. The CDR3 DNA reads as TGCAGTGCTAAAGGGGTCGAGCAGTACTTC. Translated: CSAKGVEQYF.

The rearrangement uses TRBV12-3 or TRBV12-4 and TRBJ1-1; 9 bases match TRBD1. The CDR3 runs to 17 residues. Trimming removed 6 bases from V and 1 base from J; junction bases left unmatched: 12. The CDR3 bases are TGTGCCAGCAGAATGACCGGGACAGGGCTAAAGAACACTGAAGCTTTCTTT. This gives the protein CASRMTGTGLKNTEAFF.

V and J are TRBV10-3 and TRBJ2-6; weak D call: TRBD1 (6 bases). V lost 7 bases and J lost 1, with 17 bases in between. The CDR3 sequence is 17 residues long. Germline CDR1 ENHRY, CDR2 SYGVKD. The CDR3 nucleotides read TGTGCCATCACCGATTCGGACAGTAATTCTGGGGCCAACGTCCTGACTTTC. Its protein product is CAITDSDSNSGANVLTF.

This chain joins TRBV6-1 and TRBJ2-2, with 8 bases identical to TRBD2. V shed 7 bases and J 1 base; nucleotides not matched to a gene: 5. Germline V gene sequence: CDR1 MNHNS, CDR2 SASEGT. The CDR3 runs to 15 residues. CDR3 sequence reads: CASNRLAGNTGELFF. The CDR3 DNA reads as TGTGCCAGCAACCGGCTAGCGGGGAACACCGGGGAGCTGTTTTTT.

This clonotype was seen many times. CDR3 residues: CASSEIQESEQYF. CDR3 coding DNA: TGCGCCAGCAGTGAGATCCAAGAGAGCGAGCAGTACTTC. The chain uses TRBV10-1 and TRBJ2-7; no firm D call. V lost 2 bases, J lost 6 bases, and 11 bases lay in between. Germline values: CDR1 WNHNN, CDR2 SYGVQD (reference sequence). The CDR3 is 13 amino acids.

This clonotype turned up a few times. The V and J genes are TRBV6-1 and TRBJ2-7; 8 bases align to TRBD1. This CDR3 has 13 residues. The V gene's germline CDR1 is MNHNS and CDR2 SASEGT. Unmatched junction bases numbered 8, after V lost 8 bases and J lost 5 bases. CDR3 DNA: TGTGCCAGCGGCAAGACAGGGGCGGACGAGCAGTACTTC. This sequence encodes CASGKTGADEQYF.

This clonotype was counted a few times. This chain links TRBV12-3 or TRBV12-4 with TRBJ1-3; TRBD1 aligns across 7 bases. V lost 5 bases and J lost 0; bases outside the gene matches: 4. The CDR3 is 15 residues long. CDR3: CASSRRQGSGNTIYF. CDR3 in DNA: TGTGCCAGCAGTAGAAGACAGGGCTCTGGAAACACCATATATTTT.

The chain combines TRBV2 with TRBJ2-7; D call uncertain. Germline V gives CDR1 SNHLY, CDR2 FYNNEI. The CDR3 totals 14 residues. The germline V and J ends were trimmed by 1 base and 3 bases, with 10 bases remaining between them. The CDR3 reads CASSEGTDVYEQYF. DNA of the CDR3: TGTGCCAGCAGTGAAGGGACGGACGTCTACGAGCAGTACTTC.

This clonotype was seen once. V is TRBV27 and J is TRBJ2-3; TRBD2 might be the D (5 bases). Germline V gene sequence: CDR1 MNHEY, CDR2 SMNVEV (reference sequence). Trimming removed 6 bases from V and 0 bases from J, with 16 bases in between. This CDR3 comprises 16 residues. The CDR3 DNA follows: TGTGCCAGCAGGGGCGCCGGCGGGCCCAGCACAGATACGCAGTATTTT. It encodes CASRGAGGPSTDTQYF.

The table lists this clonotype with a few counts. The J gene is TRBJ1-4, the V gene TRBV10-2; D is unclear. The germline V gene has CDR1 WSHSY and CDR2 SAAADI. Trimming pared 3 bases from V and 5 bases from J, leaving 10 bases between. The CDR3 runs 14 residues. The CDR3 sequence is CASSDGPRNEKLFF. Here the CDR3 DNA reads TGCGCCAGCAGTGACGGGCCGAGGAATGAAAAACTGTTTTTT.

CDR3 sequence: CSVDLGEMNTEAFF. In nucleotides, the CDR3 is TGCAGCGTTGATTTAGGGGAGATGAACACTGAAGCTTTCTTT. The genes are TRBV29-1 and TRBJ1-1; a possible D gene is TRBD1 (5 bases). The V gene lost 3 bases and the J gene lost 0 bases, with 11 bases spanning the gap. This CDR3 has 14 residues. The germline CDR1 and CDR2 sequences are SQVTM and ANQGSEA.

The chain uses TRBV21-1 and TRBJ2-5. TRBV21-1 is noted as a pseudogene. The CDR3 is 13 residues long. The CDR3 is CASSTQDQETQYF. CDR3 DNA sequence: TGTGCCAGCAGCACCCAGGACCAAGAGACCCAGTACTTC.

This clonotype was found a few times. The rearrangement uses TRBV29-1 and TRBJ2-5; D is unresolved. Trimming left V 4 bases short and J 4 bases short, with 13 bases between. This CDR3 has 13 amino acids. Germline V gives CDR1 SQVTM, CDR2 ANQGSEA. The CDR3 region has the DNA TGCAGCGTTGGCGCCGGGTCTGGAGAGACCCAGTACTTC. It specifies CSVGAGSGETQYF.

In DNA, the CDR3 is TGTGCCAGCAGTGTGGTGGGAGGCACTGAAGCTTTCTTT. Its translation: CASSVVGGTEAFF. The chain has TRBV25-1 and TRBJ1-1; D is undetermined. CDR1 is MGHDK, CDR2 SYGVNS, per germline. With 4 bases removed from V and 4 bases from J, the gap between germline ends came to 10 bases. The CDR3 loop spans 13 amino acids.

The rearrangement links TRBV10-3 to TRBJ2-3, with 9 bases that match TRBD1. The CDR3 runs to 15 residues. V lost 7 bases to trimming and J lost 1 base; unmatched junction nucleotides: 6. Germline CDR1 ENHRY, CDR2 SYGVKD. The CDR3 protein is CAITDRGTGTDTQYF. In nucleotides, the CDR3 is TGTGCCATCACCGACAGGGGGACGGGCACAGATACGCAGTATTTT.

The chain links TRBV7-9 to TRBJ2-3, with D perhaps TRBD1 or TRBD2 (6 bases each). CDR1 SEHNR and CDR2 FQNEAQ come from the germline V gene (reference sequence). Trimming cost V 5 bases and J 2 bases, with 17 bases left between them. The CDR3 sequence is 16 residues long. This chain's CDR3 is CASSRGDGINTDTQYF. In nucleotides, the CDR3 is TGTGCCAGCAGCAGGGGGGACGGAATCAACACAGATACGCAGTATTTT. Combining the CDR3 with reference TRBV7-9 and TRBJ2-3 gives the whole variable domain DTGVSQNPRHKITKRGQNVTFRCDPISEHNRLYWYRQTLGQGPEFLTYFQNEAQLEKSRLLSDRFSAERPKGSFSTLEIQRTEQGDSAMYLCASSRGDGINTDTQYFGPGTRLTVL.